A selection of T cell receptor beta chains follows, all from one sample in a study of blood T cell repertoires in COVID-19. Produced via immunoSEQ multiplex PCR; TCRdb's table is partial and in-frame only. This sample has more than 300,000 clones, with over 85% found just once. Sequenced material: peripheral blood. These receptors all come from a woman aged 25 to 45 with COVID-19, enrolled during active disease. CDR3s include the opening cysteine and the closing phenylalanine or tryptophan. Fields, in order: V gene, D gene, clone size, J gene, CDR3 DNA, CDR3 protein. A D gene is named only where the DNA matches it firmly. Rows may omit the clone size; those that give it use once, few, many or a size class.

V gene: TRBV11-3; D gene: -; clone size: few; J gene: TRBJ2-1; CDR3 DNA: TGTGCCAGCAGCAGGTGGGCGATGGGTGAGCAGTTCTTC; CDR3 protein: CASSRWAMGEQFF
V gene: TRBV29-1; D gene: TRBD2; clone size: -; J gene: TRBJ2-4; CDR3 DNA: TGCAGCGCATATAGCGGGGACAAAAACATTCAGTACTTC; CDR3 protein: CSAYSGDKNIQYF
V gene: TRBV4-2; D gene: TRBD1; clone size: few; J gene: TRBJ1-2; CDR3 DNA: TGTGCCAGCAGCCAAGGTGGGACAGCCCCCTATGGCTACACCTTC; CDR3 protein: CASSQGGTAPYGYTF
V gene: TRBV18; D gene: -; clone size: -; J gene: TRBJ2-1; CDR3 DNA: TGTGCCAGCTCACCAAACCCGCCAGGGGCAGGCAATGAGCAGTTCTTC; CDR3 protein: CASSPNPPGAGNEQFF
V gene: TRBV10-3; D gene: -; clone size: -; J gene: TRBJ1-3; CDR3 DNA: TGTGCCATCAGTGGCCCTTACGGGAACACCATATATTTT; CDR3 protein: CAISGPYGNTIYF
V gene: TRBV5-4; D gene: -; clone size: -; J gene: TRBJ1-2; CDR3 DNA: TGTGCCAGCAGCTGGGACACCCTTCCGGATGGCTACACCTTC; CDR3 protein: CASSWDTLPDGYTF
V gene: TRBV5-1; D gene: TRBD1; clone size: -; J gene: TRBJ1-4; CDR3 DNA: TGCGCCAGCAGCTTCCACCCTACAGGGTCAGGGGGTGAAAAACTGTTTTTT; CDR3 protein: CASSFHPTGSGGEKLFF
V gene: TRBV30; D gene: TRBD1; clone size: -; J gene: TRBJ1-5; CDR3 DNA: TGTGCCTGGAATGACAGGGTAGATCGTCAGCCCCAGCATTTT; CDR3 protein: CAWNDRVDRQPQHF
V gene: TRBV14; D gene: -; clone size: -; J gene: TRBJ1-1; CDR3 DNA: TGTGCCAGCAGCCAAGTGGTGACATGGACTGAAGCTTTCTTT; CDR3 protein: CASSQVVTWTEAFF
V gene: TRBV29-1; D gene: -; clone size: -; J gene: TRBJ1-2; CDR3 DNA: TGCAGCGTTGACGGGAGGGGGTTTGGCTACACCTTC; CDR3 protein: CSVDGRGFGYTF
V gene: TRBV7-9; D gene: -; clone size: -; J gene: TRBJ1-4; CDR3 DNA: TGTGCCAGCAGCCCTGAAATCCGAGGCGGGAATGAAAAACTGTTTTTT; CDR3 protein: CASSPEIRGGNEKLFF
V gene: TRBV11-2; D gene: -; clone size: -; J gene: TRBJ1-4; CDR3 DNA: TGTGCCAGCAGGGACCTAGCGGGACAAAATGAAAAACTGTTTTTT; CDR3 protein: CASRDLAGQNEKLFF
V gene: TRBV6-6; D gene: TRBD1; clone size: -; J gene: TRBJ1-2; CDR3 DNA: TGTGCCAGCAGCTCCTTCCGGGACAGAGACTATGGCTACACCTTC; CDR3 protein: CASSSFRDRDYGYTF
V gene: TRBV7-3; D gene: TRBD1; clone size: -; J gene: TRBJ2-1; CDR3 DNA: TGTGCCAGCAGCTCGGACGGACAGGGGGCCCACAATGAGCAGTTCTTC; CDR3 protein: CASSSDGQGAHNEQFF
V gene: TRBV7-2; D gene: -; clone size: -; J gene: TRBJ2-4; CDR3 DNA: TGTGCCAGCAGCTTAGCCGGGGGAAACAAAAACATTCAGTACTTC; CDR3 protein: CASSLAGGNKNIQYF
V gene: TRBV5-4; D gene: -; clone size: -; J gene: TRBJ2-3; CDR3 DNA: TGTGCCAGCAGCCCAAGCACAGATACGCAGTATTTT; CDR3 protein: CASSPSTDTQYF
V gene: TRBV30; D gene: TRBD1; clone size: -; J gene: TRBJ1-2; CDR3 DNA: TGTGCCTGGAGTTTCGGGACAGGGAAGGATGGCTACACCTTC; CDR3 protein: CAWSFGTGKDGYTF
V gene: TRBV7-9; D gene: -; clone size: -; J gene: TRBJ2-3; CDR3 DNA: TGTGCCAGCGTTTGGGCAGGGAGCACAGATACGCAGTATTTT; CDR3 protein: CASVWAGSTDTQYF
V gene: TRBV10-3; D gene: -; clone size: -; J gene: TRBJ1-1; CDR3 DNA: TGTGCCCTACGAGGACAGCAGAACACTGAAGCTTTCTTT; CDR3 protein: CALRGQQNTEAFF
V gene: TRBV6-4; D gene: -; clone size: few; J gene: TRBJ2-3; CDR3 DNA: TGTGCCAGCAGCGAGGGCGGGGACACAGATACGCAGTATTTT; CDR3 protein: CASSEGGDTDTQYF
V gene: TRBV19; D gene: TRBD1; clone size: few; J gene: TRBJ1-1; CDR3 DNA: TGTGCCAGTAGCCCCTTATCGGGACAGCAATTGAACACTGAAGCTTTCTTT; CDR3 protein: CASSPLSGQQLNTEAFF
V gene: TRBV4-1; D gene: TRBD2; clone size: -; J gene: TRBJ2-7; CDR3 DNA: TGCGCCAGCAGCCAACCGACTAGCGGGGGGGCCTACGAGCAGTACTTC; CDR3 protein: CASSQPTSGGAYEQYF
V gene: TRBV5-1; D gene: -; clone size: -; J gene: TRBJ1-1; CDR3 DNA: TGCGCCAGCAGCTTTGACCCAGAGGACACTGAAGCTTTCTTT; CDR3 protein: CASSFDPEDTEAFF
V gene: TRBV7-9; D gene: TRBD1; clone size: -; J gene: TRBJ2-7; CDR3 DNA: TGTGCCAGCAGCTATACAGGGGCTGTCGAGCAGTACTTC; CDR3 protein: CASSYTGAVEQYF
V gene: TRBV7-3; D gene: TRBD1; clone size: few; J gene: TRBJ2-7; CDR3 DNA: TGTGCCAGCAGCCCGGACAGGGGCAACTACGAGCAGTACTTC; CDR3 protein: CASSPDRGNYEQYF
V gene: TRBV2; D gene: TRBD1; clone size: -; J gene: TRBJ1-4; CDR3 DNA: TGTGCCAGCAGTGAAGCACCTTACGGGGGCAGGGGGAGTGAAAAACTGTTTTTT; CDR3 protein: CASSEAPYGGRGSEKLFF
V gene: TRBV28; D gene: TRBD1; clone size: -; J gene: TRBJ1-1; CDR3 DNA: TGTGCCAGCAGTTTGTCAGGGGGCGCAGGGGACACTGAAGCTTTCTTT; CDR3 protein: CASSLSGGAGDTEAFF
V gene: TRBV5-1; D gene: -; clone size: -; J gene: TRBJ1-1; CDR3 DNA: TGCGCCAGCAGCTTGGGCCCTACAGGCATGAACACTGAAGCTTTCTTT; CDR3 protein: CASSLGPTGMNTEAFF
V gene: TRBV19; D gene: TRBD1; clone size: -; J gene: TRBJ1-1; CDR3 DNA: TGTGCCAGTAGTATTACGCCAGGGGGAAGGACTGAAGCTTTCTTT; CDR3 protein: CASSITPGGRTEAFF
V gene: TRBV5-1; D gene: TRBD2; clone size: -; J gene: TRBJ2-1; CDR3 DNA: TGCGCCAGCAGCTTTAGCGGGGATACCTACAATGAGCAGTTCTTC; CDR3 protein: CASSFSGDTYNEQFF
V gene: TRBV9; D gene: -; clone size: -; J gene: TRBJ1-4; CDR3 DNA: TGTGCCAGCAGCCCTAGAGTACACGGGGCTAATGAAAAACTGTTTTTT; CDR3 protein: CASSPRVHGANEKLFF